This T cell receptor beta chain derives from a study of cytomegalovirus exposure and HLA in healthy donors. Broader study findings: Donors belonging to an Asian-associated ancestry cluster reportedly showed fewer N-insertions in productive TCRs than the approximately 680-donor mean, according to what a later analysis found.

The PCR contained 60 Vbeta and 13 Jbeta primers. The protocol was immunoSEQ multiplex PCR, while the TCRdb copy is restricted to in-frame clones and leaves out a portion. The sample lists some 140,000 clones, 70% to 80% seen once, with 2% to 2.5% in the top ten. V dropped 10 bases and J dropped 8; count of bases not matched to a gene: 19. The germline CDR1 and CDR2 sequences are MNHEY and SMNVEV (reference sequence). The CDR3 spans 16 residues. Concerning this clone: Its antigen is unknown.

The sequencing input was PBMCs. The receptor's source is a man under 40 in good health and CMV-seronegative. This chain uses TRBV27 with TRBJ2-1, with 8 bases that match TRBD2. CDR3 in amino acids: CATQFISGRAMDEQFF. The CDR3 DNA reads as TGTGCCACCCAGTTTATTTCCGGGAGGGCCATGGATGAGCAGTTCTTC.